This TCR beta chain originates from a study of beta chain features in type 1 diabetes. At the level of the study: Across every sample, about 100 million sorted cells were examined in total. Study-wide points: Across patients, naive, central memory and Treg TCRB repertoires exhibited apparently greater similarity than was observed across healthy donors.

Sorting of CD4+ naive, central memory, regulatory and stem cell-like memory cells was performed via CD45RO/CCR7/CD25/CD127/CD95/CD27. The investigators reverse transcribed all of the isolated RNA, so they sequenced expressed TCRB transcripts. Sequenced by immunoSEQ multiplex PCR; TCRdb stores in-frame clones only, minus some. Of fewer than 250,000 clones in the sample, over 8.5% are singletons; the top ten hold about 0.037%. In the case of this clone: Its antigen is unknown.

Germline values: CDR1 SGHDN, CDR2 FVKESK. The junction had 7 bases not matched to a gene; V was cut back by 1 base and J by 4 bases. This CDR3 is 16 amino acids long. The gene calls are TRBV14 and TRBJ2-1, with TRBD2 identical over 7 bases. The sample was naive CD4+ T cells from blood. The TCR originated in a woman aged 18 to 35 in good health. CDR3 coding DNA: TGTGCCAGCAGCCAAGGTGTGGCGGGAGCGTACAATGAGCAGTTCTTC. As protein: CASSQGVAGAYNEQFF.